This T cell receptor (beta chain) was sequenced for a study of blood T cell repertoires in COVID-19. On the study more broadly: The study drew acute and convalescent COVID-19 samples from the United States, Italy and Spain. PBMCs, B-cell-depleted T cells, or T cells were the source of the cDNA or gDNA that made up the material.

Some clones are missing from TCRdb's copy, which holds only in-frame ones; the method was immunoSEQ multiplex PCR. This sample has hundreds of thousands of clones, with about 85% found just once. The germline CDR1 and CDR2 sequences are SGHRS and YFSETQ. The CDR3 runs to 16 residues. Unmatched junction bases numbered 5, after V lost 0 bases and J lost 4 bases. The participants were between 18 and 89 years old and came from 24 US areas. Only a few counts were recorded for this clone. The receptor comes from a woman aged 30 to 39 who had been exposed to COVID-19. The specimen was PBMCs or T cells enriched from blood (not recorded which). The gene calls are TRBV5-1 and TRBJ2-1, with 9 bases aligning to TRBD2. The CDR3 DNA reads TGCGCCAGCAGCTTGGATGTGACTAGCGGTTACAATGAGCAGTTCTTC. Protein: CASSLDVTSGYNEQFF.